The 23 T cell receptor beta chains given below trace back to one sample, sequenced in a study of blood T cell repertoires in COVID-19. TCRdb's table, derived via immunoSEQ multiplex PCR, lists solely in-frame clones and lacks some. The sample has 57,000 or so clones, approximately 86% seen once. Material for sequencing was peripheral blood. Receptors originate from a man aged 70-80 years with acute or convalescent COVID-19.

This sequence joins TRBV5-1 and TRBJ2-2; TRBD2 might be the D (6 bases). This CDR3 has 14 residues. CDR1 SGHRS and CDR2 YFSETQ come from the germline V gene. Trimming stripped 0 bases from V and 4 bases from J, with 7 bases between. The CDR3 loop reads CASSLGGVTGELFF. Written as DNA, the CDR3 is TGCGCCAGCAGCTTGGGCGGGGTCACCGGGGAGCTGTTTTTT.

The chain has TRBV15 and TRBJ2-3; 12 bases are a match to TRBD2. The CDR3 totals 16 residues. After removal of 4 bases from V and 2 bases from J, the junction contained 4 bases not matched to a gene. The germline CDR1 and CDR2 sequences are LNHNV and YYDKDF (reference sequence). The CDR3 spells CATSTGLAGTTDTQYF. The CDR3 nucleotides are TGTGCCACCAGCACCGGACTAGCGGGGACCACAGATACGCAGTATTTT. The variable domain in full, completed from reference TRBV15 and TRBJ2-3, reads DAMVIQNPRYQVTQFGKPVTLSCSQTLNHNVMYWYQQKSSQAPKLLFHYYDKDFNNEADTPDNFQSRRPNTSFCFLDIRSPGLGDTAMYLCATSTGLAGTTDTQYFGPGTRLTVL.

V is TRBV2 and J is TRBJ2-1; maybe TRBD2 (5 bases). The CDR3 is 15 residues long. The germline gives CDR1 SNHLY, CDR2 FYNNEI. V was shortened by 7 bases and J by 3 bases, with 16 bases between the two germline ends. The CDR3 DNA follows: TGTGCCAGCACCACGGGGTCCCTACTCTACAATGAGCAGTTCTTC. It codes for CASTTGSLLYNEQFF.

This clone was seen a few times. V and J are TRBV9 and TRBJ2-2, with D unresolved. Deletions cut 1 base from V and 0 bases from J, with 7 bases between. Germline V lookup: CDR1 SGDLS, CDR2 YYNGEE. CDR3 length: 15 amino acids. CDR3 in DNA: TGTGCCAGCAGCGTACAGGTAACGAACACCGGGGAGCTGTTTTTT. Translated, it gives CASSVQVTNTGELFF.

The rearrangement links TRBV7-3 to TRBJ2-5, with 8 positions matching TRBD1. The CDR3 extends over 17 amino acids. The germline CDR1 and CDR2 sequences are SGHTA and FQGTGA. With 5 bases clipped from V and 1 base from J, the junction kept 12 bases outside the gene matches. CDR3 bases: TGTGCCAGCAGCAGACAGGGGCCCTATCAATCCCAAGAGACCCAGTACTTC. Its protein product is CASSRQGPYQSQETQYF.

This clone has just one count. The gene calls are TRBV5-8 and TRBJ2-4, with TRBD2 as a possible D gene (6 bases). Germline V CDR1 and CDR2: SGHTS, YDEGEE. The V end was cut by 2 bases, the J end by 8 bases, with 11 bases between. The CDR3 extends over 13 amino acids. In DNA form, the CDR3 reads TGTGCCAGCAGCTTATGGGGGGATTACATTCAGTACTTC. Translating it yields CASSLWGDYIQYF. Complete variable domain (other parts from reference TRBV5-8 and TRBJ2-4): EAGVTQSPTHLIKTRGQQATLRCSPISGHTSVYWYQQALGLGLQFLLWYDEGEERNRGNFPPRFSGRQFPNYSSELNVNALELEDSALYLCASSLWGDYIQYFGAGTRLSVL.

V is TRBV11-2 and J is TRBJ2-5; 11 bases agree with TRBD2. The germline V gene encodes CDR1 SGHAT and CDR2 FQNNGV. CDR3 length equals 15 residues. The V gene end was trimmed by 5 bases and the J gene end by 5 bases; junction bases not matched to a gene: 7. The CDR3 sequence is CASSLASGGRETQYF. The CDR3 bases are TGTGCCAGCAGCCTCGCTAGCGGGGGGCGGGAGACCCAGTACTTC.

This rearrangement joins TRBV6-5 to TRBJ1-5, with D hard to call. CDR3 length: 14 residues. Trimming pared 2 bases from V and 5 bases from J, leaving 10 bases between. Per germline, CDR1 MNHEY and CDR2 SVGAGI. The CDR3 reads CASSYEDNYQPQHF. CDR3 bases: TGTGCCAGCAGTTACGAGGATAACTATCAGCCCCAGCATTTT.

This clone was counted a single time. The CDR3 nucleotides read TGTGCCAGCAGTACCCTCGGACAGGGTCTGTCCTATAATTCACCCCTCCACTTT. It codes for CASSTLGQGLSYNSPLHF. The rearrangement links TRBV28 to TRBJ1-6; 8 positions agree with TRBD1. The CDR3 contains 18 residues. V lost 5 bases to trimming and J lost 1 base; unmatched junction nucleotides: 10. Germline V lookup: CDR1 MDHEN, CDR2 SYDVKM.

The chain is built from TRBV4-2 and TRBJ2-5; TRBD2 might be the D (5 bases). Germline CDR1 is LGHNA and CDR2 is YNFKEQ. This CDR3 comprises 15 residues. V was trimmed by 0 bases and J by 4 bases, leaving 12 bases between them. The CDR3 DNA is TGTGCCAGCAGCCAAGATGCCCGGGATTCAGAGACCCAGTACTTC. Amino acids: CASSQDARDSETQYF.

V is TRBV10-3 and J is TRBJ2-1; the D is unclear. CDR1 and CDR2 from the germline V gene are ENHRY and SYGVKD. Trimming cost V 3 bases and J 14 bases, with 11 bases left between them. The CDR3 length is 11 residues. In DNA form, the CDR3 reads TGTGCCATCAGTGAATTTGACGAGGAGTTCTTC. Its translation: CAISEFDEEFF.

The chain carries TRBV2 and TRBJ2-3; the match to TRBD2 covers 10 bases. The CDR3 consists of 14 residues. CDR1 SNHLY and CDR2 FYNNEI come from the germline V gene. With 6 bases clipped from V and 6 bases from J, the junction kept 6 bases outside the gene matches. CDR3 coding DNA: TGTGCCAGCAGCTCTAGCGGGGGTAGGGATACGCAGTATTTT. Translation: CASSSSGGRDTQYF. The full variable domain, its missing parts supplied by reference TRBV2 and TRBJ2-3, is EPEVTQTPSHQVTQMGQEVILRCVPISNHLYFYWYRQILGQKVEFLVSFYNNEISEKSEIFDDQFSVERPDGSNFTLKIRSTKLEDSAMYFCASSSSGGRDTQYFGPGTRLTVL.

With respect to this clone: An end of the junction does not agree with germline; a read error may underlie this. This sequence joins TRBV24-1 and TRBJ1-2; tentatively, D is TRBD1 (5 bases). The CDR3 is 12 amino acids. Germline CDR1 is KGHDR and CDR2 is SFDVKD. DNA for the CDR3: TGTACCACCAGTGTTCAGGGATATGGCTACACCTTC. It yields the protein CTTSVQGYGYTF.

The chain links TRBV21-1 to TRBJ2-1; the table gives TRBD1 as D, unverified against the DNA. TRBV21-1 is termed a pseudogene. The CDR3 spans 14 residues. The CDR3 reads CASSIGQGMNEQFF. The CDR3 DNA follows: TGTGCCAGCAGCATAGGGCAGGGTATGAATGAGCAGTTCTTC.

The chain couples TRBV7-9 to TRBJ2-2; no firm D call. This CDR3 has 13 residues. Per germline, CDR1 SEHNR and CDR2 FQNEAQ (reference sequence). V was cut by 5 bases and J by 4 bases, with 8 bases left in between. The CDR3 region is CASSPPGTGELFF. CDR3 in DNA: TGTGCCAGCAGCCCACCGGGCACCGGGGAGCTGTTTTTT.

This clone was seen just once. The gene calls are TRBV5-1 and TRBJ1-4; D perhaps matches TRBD1 (5 bases). V was shortened by 0 bases and J by 5 bases, with 14 bases between the two germline ends. CDR1 and CDR2 (germline): SGHRS, YFSETQ. The CDR3 has 16 amino acids. CDR3 DNA: TGCGCCAGCAGCTTGGGGGTGATGGGGGGAAATGAAAAACTGTTTTTT. Its protein is CASSLGVMGGNEKLFF.

The chain is built from TRBV5-1 and TRBJ1-3; D perhaps matches TRBD1 (6 bases). Germline CDR1 reads SGHRS; CDR2 reads YFSETQ. V gave up 0 bases and J gave up 2 bases, with 9 bases separating them. The CDR3 length is 15 residues. The CDR3 region has the DNA TGCGCCAGCAGCTTGGCGCAGGGGACTGGAAACACCATATATTTT. It encodes CASSLAQGTGNTIYF.

Details on this clone: Other DNA sequences in the sample encode the same CDR3. The genes are TRBV3-1 (or the pseudogene TRBV3-2) and TRBJ2-2; TRBD2 aligns across 14 bases. The CDR3 totals 15 residues. Germline assignment: CDR1 LGHDT and CDR2 YNNKEL (reference sequence). V trimming: 7 bases; J trimming: 5 bases; junction bases outside the gene matches: 3. The CDR3 protein is CASTRLAGGTGELFF. The CDR3 DNA reads as TGTGCCAGCACGAGACTAGCGGGGGGGACCGGGGAGCTGTTTTTT.

The chain uses TRBV3-1 (or the pseudogene TRBV3-2) and TRBJ1-5; TRBD1 might be the D (6 bases). The CDR3 totals 16 residues. Deletions cut 1 base from V and 4 bases from J, with 14 bases between. Germline V gene data show CDR1 as LGHDT and CDR2 as YNNKEL (reference sequence). For the CDR3, the DNA is TGTGCCAGCAGCCAAGGTTTGGGGGCTCGGAATCAGCCCCAGCATTTT. This sequence encodes CASSQGLGARNQPQHF.

The J gene is TRBJ2-1, the V gene TRBV19; 9 nucleotides align to TRBD1. Germline CDR1 LNHDA, CDR2 SQIVND (reference sequence). The CDR3 contains 15 residues. After removal of 7 bases from V and 2 bases from J, the junction contained 6 bases not matched to a gene. CDR3 coding DNA: TGTGCCAGTATCCCACAGGGGGCTACCTACAATGAGCAGTTCTTC. Its protein product is CASIPQGATYNEQFF.

The J gene is TRBJ2-3, the V gene TRBV20-1, with 7 bases aligning to TRBD2. The germline V gene encodes CDR1 DFQATT and CDR2 SNEGSKA (reference sequence). The CDR3 totals 16 residues. V lost 3 bases to trimming and J lost 1 base; unmatched junction nucleotides: 10. DNA of the CDR3: TGCAGTGCTAGTAGCTGGGGGGGGAGTGGCACAGATACGCAGTATTTT. Protein: CSASSWGGSGTDTQYF.

The chain combines TRBV19 with TRBJ2-7, with D possibly matching TRBD2 (6 bases). Trimming removed 6 bases at V and 4 bases at J, with 22 bases between. The length of the CDR3 is 16 residues. Germline-derived CDR1 and CDR2 are LNHDA and SQIVND (reference sequence). In DNA form, the CDR3 reads TGTGCCAGTAGAAGAGAAGGAGGGCTCGGGGGATACGAGCAGTACTTC. The encoded protein is CASRREGGLGGYEQYF.

The V gene is TRBV5-1, the J gene TRBJ1-4; TRBD1 matches 9 bases. Trimming at V came to 2 bases and at J to 4 bases, leaving 3 bases not matched to a gene. Germline loops: CDR1 SGHRS, CDR2 YFSETQ. The CDR3 spans 15 residues. CDR3 in DNA: TGCGCCAGCAGCTTACAGGGGGCGGGTAATGAAAAACTGTTTTTT. Its protein is CASSLQGAGNEKLFF.